The 8 T cell receptor beta chains below were found in one sample sequenced in a study of T cells in Graves' hyperthyroidism and ophthalmopathy. TCR beta CDR3 sequences were amplified from RNA transcripts. The HTBI primer set drove a first-round RT-PCR of the TCR CDR3. TCRdb reprocessed the multiplex PCR reads with MiXCR, giving one entry per CDR3 protein. This table has around 300,000 distinct CDR3 sequences, 20% to 25% appearing once. Sequenced input: blood. The source of these receptors is a man younger than 45 with Graves' ophthalmopathy.

The genes are TRBV9 and TRBJ2-1, with 9 bases identical to TRBD1. The CDR3 is 16 residues long. V gave up 4 bases and J gave up 4 bases; unmatched junction bases: 9. The V gene's germline CDR1 is SGDLS and CDR2 YYNGEE. The CDR3 spells CASSPWDRVAYNEQFF. The CDR3 DNA reads TGTGCCAGCAGCCCATGGGACAGGGTGGCGTACAATGAGCAGTTCTTC.

This clonotype was detected many times. This sequence joins TRBV27 and TRBJ2-7; 11 positions match TRBD1. Germline values: CDR1 MNHEY, CDR2 SMNVEV (reference sequence). This CDR3 is built from 16 residues. The trim removed 4 bases at V and 4 bases at J, leaving 9 bases unmatched. The CDR3 loop is CASSSLGQGAIYEQYF. In nucleotides, the CDR3 is TGTGCCAGCAGTTCGTTAGGACAGGGGGCGATATACGAGCAGTACTTC.

This clonotype was observed many times. This sequence joins TRBV12-3 or TRBV12-4 and TRBJ1-2; TRBD1 matches at 9 bases. The J segment lost 6 bases and the V segment lost 4 bases, leaving 6 bases of the junction unmatched. This CDR3 spans 14 amino acids. In nucleotides, the CDR3 is TGTGCCAGCAGTTCGGACAGGGGAAAGCATGGCTACACCTTC. Encoded protein: CASSSDRGKHGYTF.

The chain employs TRBV2 and TRBJ2-3; perhaps TRBD2 as D (6 bases). Germline V lookup: CDR1 SNHLY, CDR2 FYNNEI. Trimming removed 7 bases from V and 5 bases from J, with 16 bases in between. This CDR3 spans 14 amino acids. This CDR3 reads CASTDRELGDTQYF. The DNA for the CDR3 is TGTGCCAGCACGGACCGGGAGTTGGGAGATACGCAGTATTTT.

This clonotype was recorded once. The rearrangement links TRBV15 to TRBJ2-1; D gene ambiguous. The CDR3 runs to 15 residues. Germline V lookup: CDR1 LNHNV, CDR2 YYDKDF (reference sequence). V lost 0 bases and J 8 bases, leaving 14 bases between the germline ends. CDR3 loop: CATSRDTQLSDEQFF. DNA of the CDR3: TGTGCCACCAGCAGAGATACCCAGCTATCGGATGAGCAGTTCTTC.

This clonotype was seen only a few times. V and J are TRBV28 and TRBJ2-7; TRBD1 matches at 10 bases. The CDR3 runs to 15 residues. With V trimmed by 2 bases and J by 4 bases, 5 bases remained unmatched. Germline V gene lookup returns CDR1 MDHEN and CDR2 SYDVKM. The CDR3 reads CASSLRGTGEYEQYF. The CDR3 coding sequence is TGTGCCAGCAGTTTAAGGGGGACAGGGGAATACGAGCAGTACTTC.

The chain couples TRBV28 to TRBJ1-1; D is possibly TRBD1 (6 bases). The length of the CDR3 is 13 residues. Germline V gene lookup returns CDR1 MDHEN and CDR2 SYDVKM. The V gene lost 6 bases and the J gene lost 7 bases, with 15 bases spanning the gap. The DNA of the CDR3 is TGTGCCAGCAGGGCCGGGGGCGGAGGTGAAGCTTTCTTT. It translates to CASRAGGGGEAFF.

The table lists this clonotype with many counts. This rearrangement joins TRBV4-2 to TRBJ1-4; perhaps TRBD1 as D (6 bases). Germline CDR1 is LGHNA and CDR2 is YNFKEQ. CDR3 size: 15 residues. Trimming removed 4 bases at V and 7 bases at J, with 16 bases between. CDR3 sequence: CASSPGGGYGEKLFF. As DNA, the CDR3 is TGTGCCAGCAGCCCGGGAGGGGGTTATGGTGAAAAACTGTTTTTT.